The clone carrying this T cell receptor beta chain was recorded a few times. The sample originates from a study of T cell repertoires in cytomegalovirus infection. MiXCR was run by TCRdb on the reads, yielding one entry per CDR3 protein. The sample consists of 200,000 or so distinct CDR3 sequences, 28% of them appearing once. The V segment lost 1 base and the J segment 4 bases; nucleotides outside the gene matches: 5. Germline lookup yields CDR1 SGHRS and CDR2 YFSETQ. The CDR3 totals 15 residues. The chain employs TRBV5-1 and TRBJ2-1; 7 bases are a match to TRBD2. Sequenced: PBMCs. This receptor was taken from a human donor in good health (CMV status not recorded). Some clones in this sample may be carry-over from other donors' samples. CDR3 DNA sequence: TGCGCCAGCAGCTTGCCGGGGGGAATTTACAATGAGCAGTTCTTC. Translating gives CASSLPGGIYNEQFF.